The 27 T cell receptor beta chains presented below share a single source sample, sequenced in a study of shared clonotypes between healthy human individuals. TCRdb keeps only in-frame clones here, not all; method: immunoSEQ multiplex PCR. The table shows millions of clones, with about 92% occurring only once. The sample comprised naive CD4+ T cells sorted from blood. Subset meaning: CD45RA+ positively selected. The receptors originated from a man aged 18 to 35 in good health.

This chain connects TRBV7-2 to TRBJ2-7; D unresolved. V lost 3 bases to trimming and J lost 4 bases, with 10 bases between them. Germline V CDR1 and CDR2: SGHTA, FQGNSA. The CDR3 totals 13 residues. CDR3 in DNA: TGTGCCAGCAGCTTCCCGAGTTCTTACGAGCAGTACTTC. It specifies CASSFPSSYEQYF.

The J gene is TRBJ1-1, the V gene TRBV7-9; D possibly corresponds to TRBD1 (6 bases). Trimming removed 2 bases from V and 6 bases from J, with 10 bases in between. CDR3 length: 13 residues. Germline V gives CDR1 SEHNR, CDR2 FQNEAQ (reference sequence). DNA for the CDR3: TGTGCCAGCAGCTTAACCAGGGGAGCTGAAGCTTTCTTT. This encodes CASSLTRGAEAFF.

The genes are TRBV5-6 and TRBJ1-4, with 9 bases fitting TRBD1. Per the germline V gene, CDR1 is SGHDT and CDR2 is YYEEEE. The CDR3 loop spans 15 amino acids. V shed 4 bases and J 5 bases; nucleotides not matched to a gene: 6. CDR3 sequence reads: CASSPGGTGNEKLFF. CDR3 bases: TGTGCCAGCAGCCCGGGGGGGACAGGGAATGAAAAACTGTTTTTT.

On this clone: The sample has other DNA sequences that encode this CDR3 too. The CDR3 sequence is CASSVDRGEGYTF. CDR3 sequence (DNA): TGTGCCAGCAGCGTAGACAGGGGGGAAGGCTACACCTTC. The chain joins TRBV9 to TRBJ1-2; 8 bases map to TRBD1. Germline V gene lookup returns CDR1 SGDLS and CDR2 YYNGEE. Trimming removed 0 bases from V and 8 bases from J; junction bases left unmatched: 3. The CDR3 sequence is 13 residues long.

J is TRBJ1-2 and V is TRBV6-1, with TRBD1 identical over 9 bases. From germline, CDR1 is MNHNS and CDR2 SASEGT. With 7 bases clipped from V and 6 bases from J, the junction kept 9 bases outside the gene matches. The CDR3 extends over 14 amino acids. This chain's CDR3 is CASILAGTGHGYTF. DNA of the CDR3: TGTGCCAGCATCTTAGCAGGGACAGGGCATGGCTACACCTTC.

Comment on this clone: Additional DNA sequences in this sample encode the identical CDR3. The CDR3 is CASSFQVNTEAFF. The CDR3 DNA reads TGTGCCAGCAGCTTTCAAGTGAACACTGAAGCTTTCTTT. The chain is built from TRBV11-2 and TRBJ1-1; D remains ambiguous. This CDR3 has 13 residues. V was pared by 3 bases and J by 0 bases, with 5 bases between. In germline, CDR1 is SGHAT, CDR2 FQNNGV.

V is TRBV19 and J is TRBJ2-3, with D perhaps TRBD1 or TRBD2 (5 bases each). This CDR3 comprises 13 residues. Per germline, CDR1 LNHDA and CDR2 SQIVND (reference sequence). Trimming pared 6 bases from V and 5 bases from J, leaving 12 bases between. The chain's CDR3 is CASRRGGGDTQYF. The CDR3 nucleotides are TGTGCCAGTAGAAGGGGTGGGGGAGATACGCAGTATTTT.

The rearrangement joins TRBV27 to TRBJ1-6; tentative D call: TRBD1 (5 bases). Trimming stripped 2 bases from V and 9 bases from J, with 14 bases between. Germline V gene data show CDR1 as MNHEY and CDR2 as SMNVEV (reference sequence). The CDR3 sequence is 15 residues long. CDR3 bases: TGTGCCAGCAGTTTAGGGGGACTTCGTTTTTCACCCCTCCACTTT. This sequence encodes CASSLGGLRFSPLHF.

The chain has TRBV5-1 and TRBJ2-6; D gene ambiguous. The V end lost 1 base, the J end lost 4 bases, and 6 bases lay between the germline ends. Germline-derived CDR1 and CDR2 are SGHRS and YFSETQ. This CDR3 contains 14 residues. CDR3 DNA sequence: TGCGCCAGCAGCTTGTCCGCAGGGGCCAACGTCCTGACTTTC. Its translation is CASSLSAGANVLTF.

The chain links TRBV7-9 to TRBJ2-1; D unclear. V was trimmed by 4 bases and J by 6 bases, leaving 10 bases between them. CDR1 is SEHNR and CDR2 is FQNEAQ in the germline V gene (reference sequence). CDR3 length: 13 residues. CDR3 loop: CASSYDLGNEQFF. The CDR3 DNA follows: TGTGCCAGCAGCTACGACTTAGGCAATGAGCAGTTCTTC.

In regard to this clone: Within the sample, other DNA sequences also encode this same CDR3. As DNA, the CDR3 is TGTGCCAGCAGCGTAAGCAGGAACACTGAAGCTTTCTTT. Translating gives CASSVSRNTEAFF. V usage is TRBV9 and J usage is TRBJ1-1, with D hard to call. Germline V gene sequence: CDR1 SGDLS, CDR2 YYNGEE. This CDR3 has 13 residues. Trimming stripped 1 base from V and 1 base from J, with 5 bases between.

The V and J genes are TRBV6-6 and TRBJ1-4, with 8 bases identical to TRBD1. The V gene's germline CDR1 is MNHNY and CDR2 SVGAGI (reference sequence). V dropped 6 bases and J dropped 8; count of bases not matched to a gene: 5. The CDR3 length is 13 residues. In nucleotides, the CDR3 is TGTGCCAGCAGGGGGGGACAGGCAGAAAAACTGTTTTTT. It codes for CASRGGQAEKLFF.

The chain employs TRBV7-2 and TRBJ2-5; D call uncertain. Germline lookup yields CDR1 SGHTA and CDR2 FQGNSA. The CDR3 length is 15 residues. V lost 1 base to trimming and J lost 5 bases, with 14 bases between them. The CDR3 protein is CASSLVASPWETQYF. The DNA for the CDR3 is TGTGCCAGCAGCTTAGTGGCCTCCCCGTGGGAGACCCAGTACTTC.

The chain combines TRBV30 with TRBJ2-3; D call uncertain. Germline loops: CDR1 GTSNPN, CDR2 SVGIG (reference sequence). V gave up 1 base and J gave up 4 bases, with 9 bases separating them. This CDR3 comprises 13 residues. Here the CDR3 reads CAWSELQSDTQYF. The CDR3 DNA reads TGTGCCTGGAGTGAGCTCCAATCAGATACGCAGTATTTT.

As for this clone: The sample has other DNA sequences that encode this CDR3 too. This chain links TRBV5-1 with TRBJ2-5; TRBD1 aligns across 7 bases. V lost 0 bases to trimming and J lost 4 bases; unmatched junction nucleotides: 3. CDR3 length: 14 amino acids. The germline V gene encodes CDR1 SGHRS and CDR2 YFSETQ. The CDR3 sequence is CASSLEAGGETQYF. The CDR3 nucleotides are TGCGCCAGCAGCTTGGAAGCAGGGGGAGAGACCCAGTACTTC.

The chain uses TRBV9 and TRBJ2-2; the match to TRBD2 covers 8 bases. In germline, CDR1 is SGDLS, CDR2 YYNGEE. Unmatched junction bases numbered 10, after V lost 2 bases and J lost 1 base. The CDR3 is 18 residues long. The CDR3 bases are TGTGCCAGCAGCGTCCGCCAAGCGGGGGCCGGGAACACCGGGGAGCTGTTTTTT. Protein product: CASSVRQAGAGNTGELFF.

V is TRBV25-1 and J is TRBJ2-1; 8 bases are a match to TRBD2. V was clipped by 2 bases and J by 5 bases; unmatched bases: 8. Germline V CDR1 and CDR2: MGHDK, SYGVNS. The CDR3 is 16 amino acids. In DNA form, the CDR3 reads TGTGCCAGCAGTGAAAAGGGTCTAGCGGGTCACAATGAGCAGTTCTTC. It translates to CASSEKGLAGHNEQFF.

The CDR3 loop is CASSKDRGATNEKLFF. The CDR3 nucleotides are TGTGCCAGCAGCAAAGACAGGGGCGCAACTAATGAAAAACTGTTTTTT. The gene calls are TRBV5-6 and TRBJ1-4, with 8 bases that match TRBD1. Germline-derived CDR1 and CDR2 are SGHDT and YYEEEE. V shed 4 bases, J shed 0 bases, and the junction held 5 bases outside the gene matches. This CDR3 has 16 residues.

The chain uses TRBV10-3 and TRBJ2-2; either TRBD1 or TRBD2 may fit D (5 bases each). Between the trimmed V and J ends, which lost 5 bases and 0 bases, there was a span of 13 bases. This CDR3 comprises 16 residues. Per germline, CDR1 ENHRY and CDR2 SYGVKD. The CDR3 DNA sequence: TGTGCCATCAGTCATGAAAGGGGACCGAACACCGGGGAGCTGTTTTTT. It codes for CAISHERGPNTGELFF.

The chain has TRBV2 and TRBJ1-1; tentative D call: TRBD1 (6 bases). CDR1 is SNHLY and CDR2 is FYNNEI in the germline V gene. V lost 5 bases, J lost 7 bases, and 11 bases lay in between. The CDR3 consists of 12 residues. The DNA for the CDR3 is TGTGCCAGCAGTCTCTCAGGGGTTGAAGCTTTCTTT. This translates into CASSLSGVEAFF.

The CDR3 region has the DNA TGTGCCAGCAGACAGATTCCAACTAATGAAAAACTGTTTTTT. This sequence encodes CASRQIPTNEKLFF. The chain employs TRBV27 and TRBJ1-4; D gene unclear. Germline CDR1 and CDR2: MNHEY and SMNVEV (reference sequence). This CDR3 has 14 residues. V lost 6 bases and J 0 bases, leaving 8 bases between the germline ends.

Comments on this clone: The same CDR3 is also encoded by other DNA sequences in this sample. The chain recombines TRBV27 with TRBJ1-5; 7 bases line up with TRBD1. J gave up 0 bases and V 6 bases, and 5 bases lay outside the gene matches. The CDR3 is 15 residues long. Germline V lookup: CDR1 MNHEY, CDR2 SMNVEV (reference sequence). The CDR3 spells CASRPGTDSNQPQHF. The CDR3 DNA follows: TGTGCCAGCAGGCCAGGGACAGATAGCAATCAGCCCCAGCATTTT.

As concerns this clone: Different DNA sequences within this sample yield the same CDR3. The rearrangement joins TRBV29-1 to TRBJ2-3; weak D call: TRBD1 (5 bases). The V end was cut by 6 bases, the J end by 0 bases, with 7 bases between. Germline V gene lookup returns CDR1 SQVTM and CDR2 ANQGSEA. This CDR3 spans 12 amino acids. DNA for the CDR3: TGCAGCGTCGACAGTAGCACAGATACGCAGTATTTT. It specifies CSVDSSTDTQYF.

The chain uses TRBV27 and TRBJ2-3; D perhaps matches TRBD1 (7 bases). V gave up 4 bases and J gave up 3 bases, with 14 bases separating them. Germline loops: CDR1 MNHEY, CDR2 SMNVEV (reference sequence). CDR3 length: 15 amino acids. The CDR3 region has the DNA TGTGCCAGCAGTTCCAGGGGGGTAGAGACAGATACGCAGTATTTT. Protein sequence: CASSSRGVETDTQYF.

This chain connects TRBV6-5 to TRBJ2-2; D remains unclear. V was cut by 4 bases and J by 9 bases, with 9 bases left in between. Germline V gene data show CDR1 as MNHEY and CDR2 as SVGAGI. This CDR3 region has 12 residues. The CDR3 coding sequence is TGTGCCAGCAGTTCCACCTTCCGGGAGCTGTTTTTT. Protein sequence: CASSSTFRELFF.

In DNA form, the CDR3 reads TGTGCCAGCAGTTACTCTGACAGGGGAGTATCTGAGACCCAGTACTTC. This sequence encodes CASSYSDRGVSETQYF. The chain carries TRBV6-5 and TRBJ2-5, with TRBD1 identical over 8 bases. This CDR3 spans 16 amino acids. Germline values: CDR1 MNHEY, CDR2 SVGAGI. The trim removed 0 bases at V and 5 bases at J, leaving 8 bases unmatched.

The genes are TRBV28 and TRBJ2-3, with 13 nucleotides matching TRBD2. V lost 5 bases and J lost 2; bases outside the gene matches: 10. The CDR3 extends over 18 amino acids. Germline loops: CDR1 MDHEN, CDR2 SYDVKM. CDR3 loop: CASSGTSGGAFITDTQYF. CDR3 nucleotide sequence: TGTGCCAGCAGTGGCACTAGCGGGGGGGCTTTCATCACAGATACGCAGTATTTT.